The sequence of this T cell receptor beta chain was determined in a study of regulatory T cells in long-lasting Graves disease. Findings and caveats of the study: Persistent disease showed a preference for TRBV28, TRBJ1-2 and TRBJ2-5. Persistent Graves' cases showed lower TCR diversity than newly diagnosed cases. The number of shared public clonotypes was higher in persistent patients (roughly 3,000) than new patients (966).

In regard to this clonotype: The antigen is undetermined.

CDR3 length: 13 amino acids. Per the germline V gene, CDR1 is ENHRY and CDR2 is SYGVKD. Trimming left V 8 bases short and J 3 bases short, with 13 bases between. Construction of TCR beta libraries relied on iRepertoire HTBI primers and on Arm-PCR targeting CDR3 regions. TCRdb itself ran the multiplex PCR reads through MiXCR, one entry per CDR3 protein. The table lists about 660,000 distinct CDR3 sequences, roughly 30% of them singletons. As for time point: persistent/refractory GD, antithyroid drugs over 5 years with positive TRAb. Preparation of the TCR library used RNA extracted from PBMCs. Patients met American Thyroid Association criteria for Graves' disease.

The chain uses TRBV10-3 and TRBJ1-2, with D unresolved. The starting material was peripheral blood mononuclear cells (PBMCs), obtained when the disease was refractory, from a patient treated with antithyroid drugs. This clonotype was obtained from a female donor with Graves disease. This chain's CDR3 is CAIQEGTHYGYTF. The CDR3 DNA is TGTGCCATCCAGGAAGGCACCCACTATGGCTACACCTTC.